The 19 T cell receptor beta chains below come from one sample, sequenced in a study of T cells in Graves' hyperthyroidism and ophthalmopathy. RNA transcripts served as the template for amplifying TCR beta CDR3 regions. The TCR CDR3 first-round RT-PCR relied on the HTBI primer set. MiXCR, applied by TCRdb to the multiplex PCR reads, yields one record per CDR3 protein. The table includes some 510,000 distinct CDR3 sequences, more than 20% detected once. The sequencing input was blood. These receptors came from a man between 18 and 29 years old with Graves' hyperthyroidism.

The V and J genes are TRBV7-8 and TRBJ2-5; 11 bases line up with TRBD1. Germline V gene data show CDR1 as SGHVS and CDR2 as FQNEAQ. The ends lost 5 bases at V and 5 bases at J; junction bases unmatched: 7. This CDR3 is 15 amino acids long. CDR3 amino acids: CASSIGQGATETQYF. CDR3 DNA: TGTGCCAGCAGCATTGGACAGGGGGCTACGGAGACCCAGTACTTC. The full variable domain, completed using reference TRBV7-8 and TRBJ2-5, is GAGVSQSPRYKVAKRGQDVALRCDPISGHVSLFWYQQALGQGPEFLTYFQNEAQLDKSGLPSDRFFAERPEGSVSTLKIQRTQQEDSAVYLCASSIGQGATETQYFGPGTRLLVL.

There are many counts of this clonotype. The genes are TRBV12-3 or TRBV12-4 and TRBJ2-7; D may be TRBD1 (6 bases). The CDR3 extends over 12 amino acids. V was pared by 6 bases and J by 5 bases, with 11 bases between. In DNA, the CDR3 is TGTGCCAGCAGCCCACAGGGAGACGAGCAGTACTTC. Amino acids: CASSPQGDEQYF.

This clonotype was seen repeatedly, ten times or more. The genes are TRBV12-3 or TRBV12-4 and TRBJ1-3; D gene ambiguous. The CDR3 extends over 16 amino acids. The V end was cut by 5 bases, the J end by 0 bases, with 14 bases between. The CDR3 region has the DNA TGTGCCAGCAGTCCTCAAATACTAGGCTCTGGAAACACCATATATTTT. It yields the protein CASSPQILGSGNTIYF.

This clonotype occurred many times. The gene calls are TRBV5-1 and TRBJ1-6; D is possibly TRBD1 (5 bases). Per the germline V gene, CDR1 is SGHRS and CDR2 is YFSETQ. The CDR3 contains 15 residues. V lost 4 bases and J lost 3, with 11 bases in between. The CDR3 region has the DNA TGCGCCAGCAGCCTGGGGGAATTCTATAATTCACCCCTCCACTTT. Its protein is CASSLGEFYNSPLHF.

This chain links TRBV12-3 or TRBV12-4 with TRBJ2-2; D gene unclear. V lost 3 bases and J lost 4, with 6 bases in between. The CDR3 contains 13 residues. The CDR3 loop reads CASSFLFTGELFF. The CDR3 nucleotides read TGTGCCAGCAGTTTCTTATTCACCGGGGAGCTGTTTTTT.

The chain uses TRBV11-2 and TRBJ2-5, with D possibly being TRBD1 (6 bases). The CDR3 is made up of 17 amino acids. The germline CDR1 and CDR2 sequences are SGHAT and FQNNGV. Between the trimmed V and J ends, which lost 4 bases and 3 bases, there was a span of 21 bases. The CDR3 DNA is TGTGCCAGCAGCTCCACCCGGGACAAGGGACGGAAAGAGACCCAGTACTTC. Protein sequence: CASSSTRDKGRKETQYF.

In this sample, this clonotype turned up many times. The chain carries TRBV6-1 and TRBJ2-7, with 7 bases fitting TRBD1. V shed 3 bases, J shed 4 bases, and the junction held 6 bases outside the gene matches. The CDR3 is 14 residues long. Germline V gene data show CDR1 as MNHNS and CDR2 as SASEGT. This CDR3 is CASSDFPGGYEQYF. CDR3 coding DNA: TGTGCCAGCAGTGATTTCCCAGGGGGTTACGAGCAGTACTTC.

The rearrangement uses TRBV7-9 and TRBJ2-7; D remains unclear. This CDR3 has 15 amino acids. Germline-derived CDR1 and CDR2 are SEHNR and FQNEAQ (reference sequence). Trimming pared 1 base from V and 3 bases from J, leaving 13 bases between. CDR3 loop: CASSLGRADYYEQYF. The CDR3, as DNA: TGTGCCAGCAGCTTAGGCCGCGCGGATTACTACGAGCAGTACTTC. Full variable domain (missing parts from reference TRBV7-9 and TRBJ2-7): DTGVSQNPRHKITKRGQNVTFRCDPISEHNRLYWYRQTLGQGPEFLTYFQNEAQLEKSRLLSDRFSAERPKGSFSTLEIQRTEQGDSAMYLCASSLGRADYYEQYFGPGTRLTVT.

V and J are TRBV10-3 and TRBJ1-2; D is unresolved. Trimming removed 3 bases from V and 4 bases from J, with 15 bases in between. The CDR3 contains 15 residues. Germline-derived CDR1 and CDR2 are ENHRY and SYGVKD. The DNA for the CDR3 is TGTGCCATCAGTGAAGGCAGTACCTTAGGCTATGGCTACACCTTC. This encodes CAISEGSTLGYGYTF.

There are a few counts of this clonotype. This CDR3 is CASSPKDRDYGYTF. The DNA for the CDR3 is TGTGCCAGCAGCCCTAAGGACAGGGACTATGGCTACACCTTC. The rearrangement joins TRBV7-9 to TRBJ1-2; 8 bases agree with TRBD1. Looked up from germline, CDR1 is SEHNR and CDR2 is FQNEAQ (reference sequence). The trim removed 5 bases at V and 3 bases at J, leaving 5 bases unmatched. This CDR3 has 14 amino acids.

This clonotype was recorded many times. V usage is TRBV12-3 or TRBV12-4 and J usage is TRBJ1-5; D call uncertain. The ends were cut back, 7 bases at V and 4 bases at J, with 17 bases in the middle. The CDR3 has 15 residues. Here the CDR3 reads CASKLDTGFNQPQHF. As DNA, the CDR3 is TGTGCCAGCAAACTTGACACGGGGTTTAATCAGCCCCAGCATTTT.

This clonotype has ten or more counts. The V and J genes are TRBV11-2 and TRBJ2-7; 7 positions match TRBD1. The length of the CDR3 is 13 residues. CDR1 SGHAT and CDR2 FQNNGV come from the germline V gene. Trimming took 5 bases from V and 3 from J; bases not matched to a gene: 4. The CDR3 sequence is CASSINRGYEQYF. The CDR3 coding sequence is TGTGCCAGCAGCATTAACAGGGGCTACGAGCAGTACTTC.

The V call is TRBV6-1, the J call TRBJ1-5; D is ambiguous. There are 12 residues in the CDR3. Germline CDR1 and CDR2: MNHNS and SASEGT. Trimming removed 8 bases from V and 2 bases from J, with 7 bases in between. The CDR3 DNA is TGTGCCAGCGCCGACGGCAATCAGCCCCAGCATTTT. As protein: CASADGNQPQHF.

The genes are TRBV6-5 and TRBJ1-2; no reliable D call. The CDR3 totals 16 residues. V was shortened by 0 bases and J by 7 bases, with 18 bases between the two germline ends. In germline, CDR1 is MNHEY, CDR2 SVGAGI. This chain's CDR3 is CASSYSKYAARRGYTF. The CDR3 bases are TGTGCCAGCAGTTACTCGAAGTACGCAGCCCGGCGTGGCTACACCTTC.

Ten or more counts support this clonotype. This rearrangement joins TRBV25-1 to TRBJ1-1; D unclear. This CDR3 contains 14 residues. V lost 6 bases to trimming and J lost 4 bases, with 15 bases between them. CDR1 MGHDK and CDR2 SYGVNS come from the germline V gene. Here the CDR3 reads CASRSYGRGTEAFF. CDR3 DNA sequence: TGTGCCAGCAGGTCCTACGGTCGGGGCACTGAAGCTTTCTTT.

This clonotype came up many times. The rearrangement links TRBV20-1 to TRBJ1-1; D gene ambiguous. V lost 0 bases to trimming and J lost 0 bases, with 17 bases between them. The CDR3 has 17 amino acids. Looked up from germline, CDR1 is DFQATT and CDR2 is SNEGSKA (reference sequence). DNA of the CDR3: TGCAGTGCTAGAGATCTGAGGCAGGTTTTAATGAACACTGAAGCTTTCTTT. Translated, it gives CSARDLRQVLMNTEAFF.

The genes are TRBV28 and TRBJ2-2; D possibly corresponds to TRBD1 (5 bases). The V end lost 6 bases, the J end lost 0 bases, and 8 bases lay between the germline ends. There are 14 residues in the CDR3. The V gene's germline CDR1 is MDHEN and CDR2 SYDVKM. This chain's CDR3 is CASRTATNTGELFF. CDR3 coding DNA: TGTGCCAGCAGGACAGCGACGAACACCGGGGAGCTGTTTTTT.

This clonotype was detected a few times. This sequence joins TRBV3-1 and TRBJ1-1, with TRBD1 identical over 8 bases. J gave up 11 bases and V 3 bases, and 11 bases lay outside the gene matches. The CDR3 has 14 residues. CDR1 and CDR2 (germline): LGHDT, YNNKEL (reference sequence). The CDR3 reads CASSQGTGGISAFF. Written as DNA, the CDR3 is TGTGCCAGCAGCCAGGGAACAGGGGGAATTTCGGCTTTCTTT.

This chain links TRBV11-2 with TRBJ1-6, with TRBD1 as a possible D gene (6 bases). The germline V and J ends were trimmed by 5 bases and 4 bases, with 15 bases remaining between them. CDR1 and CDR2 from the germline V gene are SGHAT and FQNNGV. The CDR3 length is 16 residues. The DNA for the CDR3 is TGTGCCAGCAGCCTCGGAGGGGGTGGATATAATTCACCCCTCCACTTT. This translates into CASSLGGGGYNSPLHF.